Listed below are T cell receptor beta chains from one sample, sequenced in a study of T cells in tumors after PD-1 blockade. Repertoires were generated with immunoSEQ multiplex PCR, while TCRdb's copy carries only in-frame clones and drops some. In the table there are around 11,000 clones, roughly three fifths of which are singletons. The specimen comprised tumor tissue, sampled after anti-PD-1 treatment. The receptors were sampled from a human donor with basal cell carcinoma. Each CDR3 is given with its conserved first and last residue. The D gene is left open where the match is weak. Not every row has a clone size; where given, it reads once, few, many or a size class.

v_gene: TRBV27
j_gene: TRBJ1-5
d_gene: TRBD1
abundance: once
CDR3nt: TGTGCCAGCAGCGAGGGGACAGTAAATCAGCCCCAGCATTTT
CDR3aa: CASSEGTVNQPQHF

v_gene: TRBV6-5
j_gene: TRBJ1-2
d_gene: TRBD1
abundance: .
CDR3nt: TGTGCCAGCAGTCCGGGACAGGGCGGGTATGGCTACACCTTC
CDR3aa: CASSPGQGGYGYTF

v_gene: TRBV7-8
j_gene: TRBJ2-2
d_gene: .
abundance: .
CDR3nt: TGTGCCAGCAGCCCAACAGGACCGAACACCGGGGAGCTGTTTTTT
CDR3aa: CASSPTGPNTGELFF

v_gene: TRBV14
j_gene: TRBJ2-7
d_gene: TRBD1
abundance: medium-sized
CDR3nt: TGTGCCAGCAGCCCGGGGACAGCGCGGGCCTACGAGCAGTACTTC
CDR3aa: CASSPGTARAYEQYF

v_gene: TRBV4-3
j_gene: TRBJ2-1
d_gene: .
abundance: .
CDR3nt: TGCGCCAGCAGCCAAGAGGTACTTTTTAGCTCCTACAATGAGCAGTTCTTC
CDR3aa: CASSQEVLFSSYNEQFF

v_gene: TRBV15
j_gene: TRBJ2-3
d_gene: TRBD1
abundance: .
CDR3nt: TGTGCCACCAGCAGAACCCTGGGACAGGGGGGCACAGATACGCAGTATTTT
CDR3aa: CATSRTLGQGGTDTQYF

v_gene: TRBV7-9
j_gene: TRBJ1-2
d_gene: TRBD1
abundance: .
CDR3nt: TGTGCCAGCAGCTTCACAGGGGGCTTCTATGGCTACACCTTC
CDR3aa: CASSFTGGFYGYTF

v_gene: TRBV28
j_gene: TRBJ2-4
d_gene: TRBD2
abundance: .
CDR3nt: TGTGCCAGCAGTTTAGTAAGCCTAGCGGGAGCCCGAAACATTCAGTACTTC
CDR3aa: CASSLVSLAGARNIQYF

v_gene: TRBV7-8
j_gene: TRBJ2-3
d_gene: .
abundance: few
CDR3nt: TGTGCCAGCATCCAACGTCCAGGGGGCACAGATACGCAGTATTTT
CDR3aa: CASIQRPGGTDTQYF

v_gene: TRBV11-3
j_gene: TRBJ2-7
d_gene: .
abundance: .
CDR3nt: TGTGCCAGCAGCTTCGAGGGGTTCTGGGGCGAGCAGTACTTC
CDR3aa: CASSFEGFWGEQYF

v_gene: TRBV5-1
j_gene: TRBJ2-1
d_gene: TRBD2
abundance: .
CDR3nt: TGCGCCAGCAGCCCGGGACTAGCGGAAGGGGATGAGCAGTTCTTC
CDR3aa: CASSPGLAEGDEQFF

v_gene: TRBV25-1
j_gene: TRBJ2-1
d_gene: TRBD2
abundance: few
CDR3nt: TGTGCCAGCAGTGAATTGCCCGCTAGCGGGGTTAGAAATGAGCAGTTCTTC
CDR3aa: CASSELPASGVRNEQFF

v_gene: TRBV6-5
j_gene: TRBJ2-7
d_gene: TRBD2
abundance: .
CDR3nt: TGTGCCAGCAGTCTAGCGGGGGCTTCCTACGAGCAGTACTTC
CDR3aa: CASSLAGASYEQYF

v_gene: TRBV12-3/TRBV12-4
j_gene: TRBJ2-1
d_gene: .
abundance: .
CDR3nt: TGTGCCAGCAGTTCTGGGGGAGGAGAGCAGTTCTTC
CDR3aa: CASSSGGGEQFF

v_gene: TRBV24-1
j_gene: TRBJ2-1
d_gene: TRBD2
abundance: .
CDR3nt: TGTGCCACCAGTACGGGGGGTGAGCAGTTCTTC
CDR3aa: CATSTGGEQFF

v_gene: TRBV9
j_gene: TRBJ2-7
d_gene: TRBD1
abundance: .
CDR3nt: TGTGCCAGCAGCAAGGGACAGGGACTCACCTACGAGCAGTACTTC
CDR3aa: CASSKGQGLTYEQYF

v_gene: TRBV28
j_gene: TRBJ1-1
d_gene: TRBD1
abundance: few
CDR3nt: TGTGCCAGCAGTTTATCCTCCTCGGGGGACAGGTCGAACACTGAAGCTTTCTTT
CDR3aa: CASSLSSSGDRSNTEAFF

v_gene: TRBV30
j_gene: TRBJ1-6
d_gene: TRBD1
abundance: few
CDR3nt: TGTGCCTGGAGCGGGACAGGCTCCTATAATTCACCCCTCCACTTT
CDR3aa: CAWSGTGSYNSPLHF

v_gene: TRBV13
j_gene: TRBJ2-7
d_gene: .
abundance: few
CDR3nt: TGTGCCAGCAGCTTATACGCCTACGAGCAGTACTTC
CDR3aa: CASSLYAYEQYF

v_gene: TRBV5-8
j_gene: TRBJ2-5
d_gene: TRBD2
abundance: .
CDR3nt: TGTGCCAGCAGCTTGACTAGCGGGAGAGCCGGGGGGACCCAGTACTTC
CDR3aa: CASSLTSGRAGGTQYF

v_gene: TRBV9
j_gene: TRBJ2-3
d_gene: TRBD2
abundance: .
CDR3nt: TGTGCCAGCAGCGTAAAGGGACTAGCGTTGGATACGCAGTATTTT
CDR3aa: CASSVKGLALDTQYF

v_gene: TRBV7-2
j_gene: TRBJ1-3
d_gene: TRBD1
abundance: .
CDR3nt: TGTGCCAGCAGGGAACAGGGGGCCTACGGAAACACCATATATTTT
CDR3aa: CASREQGAYGNTIYF

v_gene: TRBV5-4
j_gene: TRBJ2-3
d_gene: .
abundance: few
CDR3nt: TGTGCCAGCAGCGTTGCTCGGGGAACAGATACGCAGTATTTT
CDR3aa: CASSVARGTDTQYF

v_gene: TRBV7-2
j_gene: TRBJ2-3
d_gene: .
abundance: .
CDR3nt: TGTGCCAGCAGCTTATCGGTAGGAGGAGGCACAGATACGCAGTATTTT
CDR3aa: CASSLSVGGGTDTQYF

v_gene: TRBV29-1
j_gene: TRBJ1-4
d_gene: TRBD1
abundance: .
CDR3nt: TGCAGCGCACTCGACAGGGGGGCTAATGAAAAACTGTTTTTT
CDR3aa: CSALDRGANEKLFF

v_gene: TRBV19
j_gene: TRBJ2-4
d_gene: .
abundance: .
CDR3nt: TGTGCCAGTAGTATAGCCAGGGCGGTCGCCAAAAACATTCAGTACTTC
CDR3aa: CASSIARAVAKNIQYF

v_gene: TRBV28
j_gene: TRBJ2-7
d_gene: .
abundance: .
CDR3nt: TGTGCCAGCAGGGGGACACAGGGAGTCACCGCAATGACCTACGAGCAGTACTTC
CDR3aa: CASRGTQGVTAMTYEQYF

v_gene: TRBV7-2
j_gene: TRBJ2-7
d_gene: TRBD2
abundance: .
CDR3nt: TGTGCCAGCAGCCCCTCCTTTGCGGGGGGCTTGGAGCAGTACTTC
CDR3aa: CASSPSFAGGLEQYF

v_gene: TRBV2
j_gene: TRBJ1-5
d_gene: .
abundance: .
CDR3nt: TGTGCCAGCAAGGAGGAGGGGACGAATCAGCCCCAGCATTTT
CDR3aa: CASKEEGTNQPQHF

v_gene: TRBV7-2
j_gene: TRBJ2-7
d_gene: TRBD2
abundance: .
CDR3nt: TGTGCCAGCAGCTTGACTAGCGGGAGGGCCGACGAGCAGTACTTC
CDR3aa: CASSLTSGRADEQYF

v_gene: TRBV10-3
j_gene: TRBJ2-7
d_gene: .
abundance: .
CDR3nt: TGTGCCATCAGGAGGACAGTTTCGAGCTCCTACGAGCAGTACTTC
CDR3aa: CAIRRTVSSSYEQYF

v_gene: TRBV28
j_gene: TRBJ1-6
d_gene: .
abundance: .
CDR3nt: TGTGCCAGCAGCCTGGGGAAGGGTTTTCGCTCACCCCTCCACTTT
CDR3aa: CASSLGKGFRSPLHF

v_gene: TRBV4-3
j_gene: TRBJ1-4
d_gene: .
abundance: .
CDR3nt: TGCGCCAGCAGCCAAGTTCCGGCCAGTGTTAATGAAAAACTGTTTTTT
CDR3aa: CASSQVPASVNEKLFF

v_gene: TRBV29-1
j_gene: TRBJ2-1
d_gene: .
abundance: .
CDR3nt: TGCAGCGTTGTGGGCGAAGGATATAAAAGGGCGTACAATGAGCAGTTCTTC
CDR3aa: CSVVGEGYKRAYNEQFF

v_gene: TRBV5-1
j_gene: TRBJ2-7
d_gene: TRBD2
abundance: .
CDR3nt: TGCGCCAGCAGCTTGGATCGGACTAGCGGGACCAGCTCCTACGAGCAGTACTTC
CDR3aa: CASSLDRTSGTSSYEQYF

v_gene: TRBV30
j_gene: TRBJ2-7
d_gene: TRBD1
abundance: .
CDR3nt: TGTGCCTGTACCAGGGGGCCCTCCTACGAGCAGTACTTC
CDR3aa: CACTRGPSYEQYF

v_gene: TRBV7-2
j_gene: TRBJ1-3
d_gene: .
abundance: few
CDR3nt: TGTGCCAGCAGCTCTTCAACAGGGAGCGGAAACACCATATATTTT
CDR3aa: CASSSSTGSGNTIYF

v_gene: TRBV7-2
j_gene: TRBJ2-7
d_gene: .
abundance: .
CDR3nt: TGTGCCAGCAGCTTACAAGGAGCGGTGGGAAACAACGAGCAGTACTTC
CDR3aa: CASSLQGAVGNNEQYF

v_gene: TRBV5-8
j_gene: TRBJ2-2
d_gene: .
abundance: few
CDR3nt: TGTGCCAGCAGCCAGACAGCCCCGAACACCGGGGAGCTGTTTTTT
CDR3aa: CASSQTAPNTGELFF

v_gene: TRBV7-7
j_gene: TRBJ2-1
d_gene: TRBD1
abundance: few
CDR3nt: TGTGCCAGCAGCCGTGACAGGGGGGGGGACAATGAGCAGTTCTTC
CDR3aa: CASSRDRGGDNEQFF

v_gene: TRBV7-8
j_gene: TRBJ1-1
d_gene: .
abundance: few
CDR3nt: TGTGCCAGCAGCCACGGGCCTGAAGCTTTCTTT
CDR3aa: CASSHGPEAFF